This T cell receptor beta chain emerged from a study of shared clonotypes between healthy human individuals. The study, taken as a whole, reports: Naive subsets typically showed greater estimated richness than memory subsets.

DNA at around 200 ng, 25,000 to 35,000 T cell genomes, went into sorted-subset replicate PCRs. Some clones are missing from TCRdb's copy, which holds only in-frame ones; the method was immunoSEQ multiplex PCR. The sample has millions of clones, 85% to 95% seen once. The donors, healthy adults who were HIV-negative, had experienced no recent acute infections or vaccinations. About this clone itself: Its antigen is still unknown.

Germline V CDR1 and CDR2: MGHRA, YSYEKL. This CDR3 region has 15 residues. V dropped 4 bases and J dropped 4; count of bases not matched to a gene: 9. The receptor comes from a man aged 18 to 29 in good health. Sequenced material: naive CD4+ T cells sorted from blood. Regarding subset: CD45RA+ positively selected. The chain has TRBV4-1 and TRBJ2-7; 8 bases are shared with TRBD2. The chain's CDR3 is CASSPSAGGRYEQYF. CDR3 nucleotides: TGCGCCAGCAGCCCTTCGGCGGGAGGACGTTACGAGCAGTACTTC.